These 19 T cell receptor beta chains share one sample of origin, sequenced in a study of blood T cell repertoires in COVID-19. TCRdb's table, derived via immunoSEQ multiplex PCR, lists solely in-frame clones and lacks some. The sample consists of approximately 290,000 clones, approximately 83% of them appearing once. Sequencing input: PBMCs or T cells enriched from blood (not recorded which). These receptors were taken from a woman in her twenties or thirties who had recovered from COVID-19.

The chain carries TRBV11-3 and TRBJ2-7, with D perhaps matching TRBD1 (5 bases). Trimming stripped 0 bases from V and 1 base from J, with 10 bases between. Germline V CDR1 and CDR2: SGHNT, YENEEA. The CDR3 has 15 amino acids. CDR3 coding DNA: TGTGCCAGCAGCTTAGATCCCGACAGTTCCTACGAGCAGTACTTC. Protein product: CASSLDPDSSYEQYF.

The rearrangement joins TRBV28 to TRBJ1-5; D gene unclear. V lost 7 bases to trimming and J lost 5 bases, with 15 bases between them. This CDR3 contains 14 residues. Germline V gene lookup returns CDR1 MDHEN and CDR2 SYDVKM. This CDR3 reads CASTLAVEDQPQHF. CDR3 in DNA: TGTGCCAGCACCCTGGCGGTAGAGGATCAGCCCCAGCATTTT.

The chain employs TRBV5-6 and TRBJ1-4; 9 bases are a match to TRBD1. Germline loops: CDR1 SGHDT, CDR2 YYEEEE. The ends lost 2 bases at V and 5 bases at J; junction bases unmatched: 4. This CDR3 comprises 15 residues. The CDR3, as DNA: TGTGCCAGCAGCTTTAAGACAGGGGGGAATGAAAAACTGTTTTTT. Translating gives CASSFKTGGNEKLFF.

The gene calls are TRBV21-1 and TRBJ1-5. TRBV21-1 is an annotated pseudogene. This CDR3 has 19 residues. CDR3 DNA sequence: TGTGCCAGCAGCAAACGGGGGACCGGGACGGTGAATAGCAATCAGCCCCAGCATTTT. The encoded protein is CASSKRGTGTVNSNQPQHF.

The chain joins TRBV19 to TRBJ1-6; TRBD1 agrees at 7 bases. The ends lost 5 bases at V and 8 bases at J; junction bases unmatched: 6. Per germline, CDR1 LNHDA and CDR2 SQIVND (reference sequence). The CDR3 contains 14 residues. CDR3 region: CASSRQGRDSPLHF. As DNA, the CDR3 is TGTGCCAGTAGTCGACAGGGACGGGATTCACCCCTCCACTTT. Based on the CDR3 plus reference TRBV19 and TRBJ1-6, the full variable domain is DGGITQSPKYLFRKEGQNVTLSCEQNLNHDAMYWYRQDPGQGLRLIYYSQIVNDFQKGDIAEGYSVSREKKESFPLTVTSAQKNPTAFYLCASSRQGRDSPLHFGNGTRLTVT.

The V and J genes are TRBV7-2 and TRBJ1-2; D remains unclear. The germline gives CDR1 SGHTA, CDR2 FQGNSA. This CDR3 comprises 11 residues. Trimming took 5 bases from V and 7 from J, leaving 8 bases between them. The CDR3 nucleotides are TGTGCCAGCAGCCTCGGACTTGGCTACACCTTC. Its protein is CASSLGLGYTF.

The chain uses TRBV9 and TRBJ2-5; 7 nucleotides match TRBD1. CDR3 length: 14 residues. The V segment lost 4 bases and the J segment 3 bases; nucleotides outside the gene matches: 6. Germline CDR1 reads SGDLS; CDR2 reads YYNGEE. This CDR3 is CASSPGTAKETQYF. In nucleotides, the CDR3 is TGTGCCAGCAGCCCCGGGACAGCAAAAGAGACCCAGTACTTC.

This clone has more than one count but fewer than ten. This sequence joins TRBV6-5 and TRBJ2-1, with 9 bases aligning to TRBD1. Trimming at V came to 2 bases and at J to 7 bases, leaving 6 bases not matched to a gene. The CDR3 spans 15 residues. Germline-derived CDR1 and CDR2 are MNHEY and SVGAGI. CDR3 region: CASSYPGTGMNEQFF. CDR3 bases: TGTGCCAGCAGTTACCCCGGGACAGGGATGAATGAGCAGTTCTTC.

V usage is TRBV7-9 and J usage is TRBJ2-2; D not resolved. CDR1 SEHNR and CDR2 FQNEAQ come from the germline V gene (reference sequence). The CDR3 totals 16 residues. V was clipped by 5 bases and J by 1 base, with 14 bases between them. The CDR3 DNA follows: TGTGCCAGCAGCGACGTTGGGCAGTTGAACACCGGGGAGCTGTTTTTT. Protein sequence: CASSDVGQLNTGELFF.

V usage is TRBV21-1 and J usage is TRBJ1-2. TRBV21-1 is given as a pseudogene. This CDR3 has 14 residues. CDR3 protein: CASSKAKLNYGYTF. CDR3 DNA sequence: TGTGCCAGCAGCAAAGCAAAGCTTAACTATGGCTACACCTTC.

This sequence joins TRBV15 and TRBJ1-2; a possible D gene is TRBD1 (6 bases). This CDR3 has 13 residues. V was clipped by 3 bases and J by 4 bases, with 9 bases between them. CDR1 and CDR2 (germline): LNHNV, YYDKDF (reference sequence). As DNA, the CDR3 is TGTGCCACCAGCAGCGGACAGTTCTATGGCTACACCTTC. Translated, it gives CATSSGQFYGYTF.

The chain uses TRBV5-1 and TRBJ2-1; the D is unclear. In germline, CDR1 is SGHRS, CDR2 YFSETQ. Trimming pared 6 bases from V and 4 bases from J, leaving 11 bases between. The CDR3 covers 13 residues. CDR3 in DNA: TGCGCCAGCATGATGTCGAGGTACAATGAGCAGTTCTTC. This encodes CASMMSRYNEQFF.

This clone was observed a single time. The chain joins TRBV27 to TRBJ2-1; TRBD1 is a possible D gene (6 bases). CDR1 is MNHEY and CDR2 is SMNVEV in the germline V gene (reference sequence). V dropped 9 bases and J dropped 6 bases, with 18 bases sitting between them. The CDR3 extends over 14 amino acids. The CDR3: CASQLLGQTNEQFF. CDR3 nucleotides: TGTGCCAGTCAACTTCTAGGACAGACCAATGAGCAGTTCTTC.

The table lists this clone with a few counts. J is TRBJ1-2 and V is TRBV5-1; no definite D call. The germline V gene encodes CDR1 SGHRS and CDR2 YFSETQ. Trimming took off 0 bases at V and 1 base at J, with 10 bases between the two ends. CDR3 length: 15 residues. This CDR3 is CASSLASANNYGYTF. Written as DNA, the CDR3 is TGCGCCAGCAGCTTGGCCTCAGCGAATAACTATGGCTACACCTTC.

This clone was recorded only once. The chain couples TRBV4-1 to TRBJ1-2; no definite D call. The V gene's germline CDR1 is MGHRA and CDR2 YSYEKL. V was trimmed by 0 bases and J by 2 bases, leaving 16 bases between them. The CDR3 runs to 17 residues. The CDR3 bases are TGCGCCAGCAGCCAAGATGGGGTCTTGGGAGGGAACTATGGCTACACCTTC. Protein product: CASSQDGVLGGNYGYTF.

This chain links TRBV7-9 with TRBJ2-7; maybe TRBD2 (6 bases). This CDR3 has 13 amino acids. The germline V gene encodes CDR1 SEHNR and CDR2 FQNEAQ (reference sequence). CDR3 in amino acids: CATASGWRYEQYF. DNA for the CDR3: TGTGCAACCGCGAGCGGGTGGCGTTACGAGCAGTACTTC. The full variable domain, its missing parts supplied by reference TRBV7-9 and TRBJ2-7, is DTGVSQNPRHKITKRGQNVTFRCDPISEHNRLYWYRQTLGQGPEFLTYFQNEAQLEKSRLLSDRFSAERPKGSFSTLEIQRTEQGDSAMYLCATASGWRYEQYFGPGTRLTVT.

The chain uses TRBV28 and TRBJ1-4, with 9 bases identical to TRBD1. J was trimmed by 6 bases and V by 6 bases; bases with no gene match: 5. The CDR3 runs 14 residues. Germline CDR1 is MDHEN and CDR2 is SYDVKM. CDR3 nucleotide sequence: TGTGCCAGCAGAGACGGGGACAGGGATGAAAAACTGTTTTTT. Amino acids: CASRDGDRDEKLFF.

CDR3 sequence: CASKRGETQYF. In DNA, the CDR3 is TGTGCCAGCAAAAGGGGGGAGACCCAGTACTTC. J is TRBJ2-5 and V is TRBV6-5, with D perhaps TRBD1 (6 bases). The CDR3 contains 11 residues. Trimming took off 7 bases at V and 5 bases at J, with 8 bases between the two ends. Germline V gene data show CDR1 as MNHEY and CDR2 as SVGAGI.

CDR3 protein: CASSPGQLNQPQHF. For the CDR3, the DNA is TGCGCCAGCAGCCCCGGACAGCTCAATCAGCCCCAGCATTTT. This chain joins TRBV5-1 and TRBJ1-5; TRBD1 might be the D (6 bases). This CDR3 has 14 residues. Germline values: CDR1 SGHRS, CDR2 YFSETQ. Trimming cost V 4 bases and J 3 bases, with 11 bases left between them.